The 24 T cell receptor beta chains in this list originate from one sample, sequenced in a study of T cells expressing NK-cell markers. TCRdb reworked the 5' RACE reads into one entry per CDR3 protein, no DNA. The sample yields about 460,000 distinct CDR3 sequences, of which the top ten take up roughly 1.4%. The sample taken for sequencing was blood T cells: a sorted CD56 or NKG2C T cell subset, CD4+ or CD8+ T cells, or bulk PBMC T cells (not recorded which). All receptors come from a woman aged 45-65 years in good health.

This rearrangement joins TRBV12-3 or TRBV12-4 to TRBJ1-5; TCRdb's D call of TRBD1 is untestable without DNA. The CDR3 covers 16 residues. The CDR3 sequence: CASSLDSGAGNQPQHF.

The genes are TRBV29-1 and TRBJ2-2; TCRdb selects TRBD2, and the lack of DNA leaves this call unchecked. The germline V gene has CDR1 SQVTM and CDR2 ANQGSEA. The CDR3 is 12 amino acids. The CDR3 sequence is CSVSSGSRELFF.

The chain's CDR3 is CASSPTVSYEQYF. The rearrangement uses TRBV5-1 and TRBJ2-7. Germline CDR1 SGHRS, CDR2 YFSETQ. The CDR3 runs to 13 residues.

The CDR3: CASRNPTRSSYEQYF. The chain uses TRBV10-2 and TRBJ2-7. This CDR3 region has 15 residues. From germline, CDR1 is WSHSY and CDR2 SAAADI.

The chain employs TRBV11-2 and TRBJ2-7; TCRdb's D call of TRBD2 is untestable without DNA. CDR1 is SGHAT, CDR2 FQNNGV, per germline. The CDR3 consists of 13 residues. The CDR3 region is CASSQRGIHEQYF.

The J gene is TRBJ2-5, the V gene TRBV7-2; the D call of TRBD1 rests on TCRdb alone, since no DNA is present to check it. The germline CDR1 and CDR2 sequences are SGHTA and FQGNSA. The CDR3 consists of 14 residues. CDR3 sequence: CASSRDRVGETQYF.

The chain uses TRBV5-1 and TRBJ2-2; TCRdb's D call of TRBD2 is untestable without DNA. Per the germline V gene, CDR1 is SGHRS and CDR2 is YFSETQ. The CDR3 extends over 17 amino acids. The CDR3 here is CASRIGTSGRATGELFF.

The chain links TRBV20-1 to TRBJ1-4. CDR1 is DFQATT, CDR2 SNEGSKA, per germline (reference sequence). The CDR3 runs to 13 residues. Here the CDR3 reads CSAQHETNEKLFF.

This chain links TRBV7-2 with TRBJ2-1; TCRdb names TRBD2, which stays unverified in the absence of DNA. CDR3 length: 13 amino acids. CDR1 and CDR2 (germline): SGHTA, FQGNSA. The CDR3 is CASRRDPRNEQFF.

The chain links TRBV4-2 to TRBJ2-1. The CDR3 is 17 residues long. Germline V CDR1 and CDR2: LGHNA, YNFKEQ. The CDR3 loop is CASSQEATPIPHNEQFF.

V usage is TRBV27 and J usage is TRBJ2-6. The CDR3 extends over 16 amino acids. Per germline, CDR1 MNHEY and CDR2 SMNVEV (reference sequence). The CDR3 is CASSFSDRRGANVLTF. The complete variable domain, with remaining parts taken from reference TRBV27 and TRBJ2-6, reads EAQVTQNPRYLITVTGKKLTVTCSQNMNHEYMSWYRQDPGLGLRQIYYSMNVEVTDKGDVPEGYKVSRKEKRNFPLILESPSPNQTSLYFCASSFSDRRGANVLTFGAGSRLTVL.

This chain connects TRBV10-3 to TRBJ1-1. CDR3 length: 15 residues. Per the germline V gene, CDR1 is ENHRY and CDR2 is SYGVKD. The CDR3 sequence: CAISEPTAMNTEAFF.

The CDR3: CASSLTGRAGGEQFF. The gene calls are TRBV5-1 and TRBJ2-1; checking the TCRdb D call of TRBD1 is not possible without DNA. The length of the CDR3 is 15 residues. Germline-derived CDR1 and CDR2 are SGHRS and YFSETQ.

This rearrangement joins TRBV24-1 to TRBJ2-1; TCRdb designates TRBD1, a call that cannot be tested without DNA. The CDR3 contains 13 residues. Germline assignment: CDR1 KGHDR and CDR2 SFDVKD. CDR3 region: CATSDFSGYEQFF.

The chain has TRBV3-1 and TRBJ1-1; with no DNA, the TCRdb D assignment of TRBD1 cannot be verified. Germline-derived CDR1 and CDR2 are LGHDT and YNNKEL (reference sequence). The CDR3 extends over 14 amino acids. This chain's CDR3 is CASSSGGADTEAFF.

The V gene is TRBV4-1, the J gene TRBJ2-3; TCRdb reports TRBD1, a call that lacks DNA to check it against. The V gene's germline CDR1 is MGHRA and CDR2 YSYEKL. The length of the CDR3 is 14 residues. CDR3 sequence: CASSQVGGPDTQYF.

The chain links TRBV7-8 to TRBJ2-2. Per germline, CDR1 SGHVS and CDR2 FQNEAQ. This CDR3 region has 16 residues. CDR3 residues: CASGPRRVAHTGELFF.

V is TRBV24-1 and J is TRBJ2-1. The CDR3 length is 14 residues. CDR1 KGHDR and CDR2 SFDVKD come from the germline V gene. The CDR3 sequence: CATSDLRLYNEQFF.

This chain links TRBV6-5 with TRBJ2-3; TCRdb lists TRBD2, though no DNA is available to test this call. This CDR3 region has 14 residues. Per germline, CDR1 MNHEY and CDR2 SVGAGI. This chain's CDR3 is CASGLAGALDTQYF.

The chain links TRBV5-1 to TRBJ2-3; with no DNA, the TCRdb D assignment of TRBD2 cannot be verified. The V gene's germline CDR1 is SGHRS and CDR2 YFSETQ. The CDR3 has 17 amino acids. The CDR3: CASRVGLAGQRGDTQYF.

V and J are TRBV6-2 or TRBV6-3 and TRBJ2-5; TCRdb's D call of TRBD2 is untestable without DNA. Germline-derived CDR1 and CDR2 are MNHEY and SVGEGT. CDR3 length equals 18 residues. CDR3 sequence: CASRKLRTSGRPQETQYF.

The chain uses TRBV6-4 and TRBJ2-3; TCRdb lists TRBD2, though no DNA is available to test this call. Germline values: CDR1 MRHNA, CDR2 SNTAGT. This CDR3 has 13 residues. Here the CDR3 reads CATAGGPSDTQYF.

The CDR3: CASSLTIAGANTEAFF. This chain connects TRBV5-1 to TRBJ1-1. CDR3 length equals 16 residues. From germline, CDR1 is SGHRS and CDR2 YFSETQ.

The genes are TRBV5-1 and TRBJ2-5; TCRdb proposes TRBD1, but this gene call is untestable without DNA. CDR1 SGHRS and CDR2 YFSETQ come from the germline V gene. This CDR3 region has 16 residues. This chain's CDR3 is CASSPRQSGGQETQYF.